This T cell receptor beta chain was recorded in a study of radiation and T cells in renal cell carcinoma. Germline V gives CDR1 SGHDT, CDR2 YYEEEE. V dropped 4 bases and J dropped 4 bases, with 11 bases sitting between them. The CDR3 spans 13 residues. Noted time point: baseline pretreatment blood. Treatment meaning: 15 Gy SBRT to primary tumor, nephrectomy 4 weeks later. Assay: immunoSEQ multiplex PCR; the TCRdb copy retains only in-frame clones and omits some. The profile shows 150,000 or so clones, 88% of them singletons. The TCR was taken from a woman in her 70s with renal cell carcinoma. Specimen: blood, collected from a patient whose treatment included radiotherapy and nephrectomy. This chain uses TRBV5-6 with TRBJ1-2; no reliable D call. The CDR3 sequence: CASSPRGSYGYTF. The CDR3 coding sequence is TGTGCCAGCAGCCCACGAGGCAGCTATGGCTACACCTTC.